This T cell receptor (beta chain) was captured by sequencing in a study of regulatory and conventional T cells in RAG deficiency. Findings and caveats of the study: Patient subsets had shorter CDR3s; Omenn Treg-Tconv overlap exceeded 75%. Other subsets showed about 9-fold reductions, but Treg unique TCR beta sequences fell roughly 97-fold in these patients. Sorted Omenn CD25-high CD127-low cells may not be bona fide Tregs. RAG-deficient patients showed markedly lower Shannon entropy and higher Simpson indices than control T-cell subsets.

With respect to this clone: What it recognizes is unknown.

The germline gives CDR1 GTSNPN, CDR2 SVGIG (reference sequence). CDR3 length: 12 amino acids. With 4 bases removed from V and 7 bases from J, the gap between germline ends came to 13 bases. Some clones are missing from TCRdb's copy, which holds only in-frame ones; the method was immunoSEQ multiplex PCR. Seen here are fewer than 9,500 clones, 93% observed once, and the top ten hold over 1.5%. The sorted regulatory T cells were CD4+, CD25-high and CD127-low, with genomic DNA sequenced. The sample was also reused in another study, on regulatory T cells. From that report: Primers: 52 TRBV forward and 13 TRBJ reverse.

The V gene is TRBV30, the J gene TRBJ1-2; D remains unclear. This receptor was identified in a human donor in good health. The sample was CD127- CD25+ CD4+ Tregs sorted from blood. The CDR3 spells CAWKILGSGYTF. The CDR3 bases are TGTGCCTGGAAAATTCTCGGTTCTGGCTACACCTTC.